This T cell receptor (beta chain) was observed in a study of Ad26.COV2.S vaccination and SARS-CoV-2 variants. For the study at large: Enrollment placed the donor in the COV1001 Ad26.COV2.S trial arm.

Only in-frame clones appear in the TCRdb table, and some are missing; sequencing was by immunoSEQ multiplex PCR. The table shows roughly 500,000 clones, with roughly 89% occurring only once. The V gene's germline CDR1 is MNHEY and CDR2 SMNVEV (reference sequence). The CDR3 length is 17 residues. Trimming left V 1 base short and J 2 bases short, with 15 bases between. Treatment in this sample: some 19 received Ad26.COV2.S at low or high dose, single or two shots; about 5 received placebo; per-sample allocation not given. Each sample was drawn 63 days after the first injection (of vaccine or placebo). With respect to this clone: No antigen is known for it.

The study, taken as a whole, reports: Possibly, TCR breadth and depth analyses underestimated total T cell responses.

This sequence was found in a person aged 18 to 65 who received the Ad26.COV2.S COVID-19 vaccine or a placebo. V is TRBV27 and J is TRBJ2-1, with D possibly matching TRBD2 (6 bases). The sample in question was peripheral blood, obtained in a trial of Ad26.COV2.S vaccine versus placebo. CDR3: CASSLYLAGGPYNEQFF. CDR3 coding DNA: TGTGCCAGCAGTTTATATTTAGCCGGGGGTCCCTACAATGAGCAGTTCTTC.